The present T cell receptor beta chain was sequenced within a study of blood T cell repertoires in COVID-19. Here immunoSEQ multiplex PCR was the method, and the copy in TCRdb shows in-frame clones only, minus some. The sample includes 85,000 to 100,000 clones, roughly nine tenths seen only once; the top ten take approximately 16%. During active infection, Seattle patients enrolled and were then monitored through disease. The length of the CDR3 is 16 residues. V lost 3 bases, J lost 0 bases, and 9 bases lay in between. Germline lookup yields CDR1 SGHVS and CDR2 FQNEAQ. The J gene is TRBJ2-6, the V gene TRBV7-8; D gene unclear. The TCR sequence derives from a woman in her sixties with COVID-19, enrolled during active disease. The source material was peripheral blood. CDR3 nucleotides: TGTGCCAGCAGCTTTGAGGTGAACTCTGGGGCCAACGTCCTGACTTTC. Its protein product is CASSFEVNSGANVLTF.